This is a list of T cell receptor beta chains from one sample in a study of cytomegalovirus exposure and HLA in healthy donors. TCRdb's copy holds only in-frame clones and misses some; the assay was immunoSEQ multiplex PCR. The data hold over 110,000 clones, with around 90% observed a single time. The source material was PBMCs. The source of these receptors is a man between 18 and 29 years old in good health and CMV-seropositive. Both conserved end residues are part of each CDR3. A D gene is named only where the DNA matches it firmly. Expanded clones are given a class, and other clones once, few, many or no size at all.

cdr3_aa: CASSIAGVFYEQYF
cdr3_nt: TGTGCCAGCAGTATAGCGGGAGTTTTTTACGAGCAGTACTTC
j_call: TRBJ2-7
clone_size: .
v_call: TRBV27
d_call: TRBD2

cdr3_aa: CASSKAWDSLPSGANVLTF
cdr3_nt: TGTGCCAGCAGCAAAGCATGGGACAGCCTACCCTCTGGGGCCAACGTCCTGACTTTC
j_call: TRBJ2-6
clone_size: .
v_call: TRBV7-6
d_call: TRBD1

cdr3_aa: CASSPKGWNYGYTF
cdr3_nt: TGTGCCAGCTCACCGAAGGGGTGGAACTATGGCTACACCTTC
j_call: TRBJ1-2
clone_size: .
v_call: TRBV18
d_call: .

cdr3_aa: CASSIGREITDTQYF
cdr3_nt: TGTGCCAGTAGTATTGGGCGGGAAATCACAGATACGCAGTATTTT
j_call: TRBJ2-3
clone_size: few
v_call: TRBV19
d_call: .

cdr3_aa: CASSFGQGAWEQYF
cdr3_nt: TGTGCCAGCAGCTTTGGGCAGGGGGCCTGGGAGCAGTACTTC
j_call: TRBJ2-7
clone_size: few
v_call: TRBV11-2
d_call: TRBD1

cdr3_aa: CASSVEGGPGNTIYF
cdr3_nt: TGTGCCAGCAGCGTTGAGGGAGGTCCTGGAAACACCATATATTTT
j_call: TRBJ1-3
clone_size: .
v_call: TRBV9
d_call: .

cdr3_aa: CASSLIAGGGSPLHF
cdr3_nt: TGTGCCAGCAGCTTGATCGCCGGGGGAGGTTCACCCCTCCACTTT
j_call: TRBJ1-6
clone_size: .
v_call: TRBV5-8
d_call: .

cdr3_aa: CASGLVLGQGPANTEAFF
cdr3_nt: TGTGCTAGTGGTTTGGTACTGGGACAGGGGCCGGCGAACACTGAAGCTTTCTTT
j_call: TRBJ1-1
clone_size: .
v_call: TRBV12-5
d_call: TRBD1

cdr3_aa: CASSPAGADYEQYF
cdr3_nt: TGTGCCAGCAGCCCAGCGGGGGCAGACTACGAGCAGTACTTC
j_call: TRBJ2-7
clone_size: .
v_call: TRBV5-4
d_call: TRBD2

cdr3_aa: CASSYLAGGRGELFF
cdr3_nt: TGTGCCAGCAGTTACCTAGCGGGGGGTAGAGGGGAGCTGTTTTTT
j_call: TRBJ2-2
clone_size: .
v_call: TRBV6-5
d_call: TRBD2

cdr3_aa: CASSLLWAGQETQYF
cdr3_nt: TGTGCCAGCAGCTTACTTTGGGCGGGACAAGAGACCCAGTACTTC
j_call: TRBJ2-5
clone_size: once
v_call: TRBV13
d_call: .

cdr3_aa: CTSSQDCPSSSYEQYF
cdr3_nt: TGCACCAGCAGCCAAGATTGCCCGAGTAGCTCCTACGAGCAGTACTTC
j_call: TRBJ2-7
clone_size: .
v_call: TRBV1
d_call: .

cdr3_aa: CSAYQGYEQYF
cdr3_nt: TGCAGTGCCTATCAGGGCTACGAGCAGTACTTC
j_call: TRBJ2-7
clone_size: .
v_call: TRBV20-1
d_call: .

cdr3_aa: CAWTDRGRGYTF
cdr3_nt: TGTGCCTGGACCGACAGGGGGCGAGGCTACACCTTC
j_call: TRBJ1-2
clone_size: .
v_call: TRBV30
d_call: TRBD1

cdr3_aa: CAWSLEARNTEAFF
cdr3_nt: TGTGCCTGGTCCTTAGAGGCGAGGAACACTGAAGCTTTCTTT
j_call: TRBJ1-1
clone_size: .
v_call: TRBV30
d_call: .

cdr3_aa: CASSQGVNSNQPQHF
cdr3_nt: TGTGCCAGCAGCCAAGGGGTTAATAGCAATCAGCCCCAGCATTTT
j_call: TRBJ1-5
clone_size: .
v_call: TRBV5-6
d_call: .

cdr3_aa: CAISDRAQGASGNTIYF
cdr3_nt: TGTGCCATCAGTGATCGGGCACAGGGGGCCTCTGGAAACACCATATATTTT
j_call: TRBJ1-3
clone_size: .
v_call: TRBV10-3
d_call: TRBD1

cdr3_aa: CSGRGRIGTDTQYF
cdr3_nt: TGCAGCGGCAGGGGGCGGATTGGGACAGATACGCAGTATTTT
j_call: TRBJ2-3
clone_size: .
v_call: TRBV29-1
d_call: TRBD1

cdr3_aa: CASSYRDRDIYYGYTF
cdr3_nt: TGTGCCAGCAGTTATCGGGACAGGGATATATACTATGGCTACACCTTC
j_call: TRBJ1-2
clone_size: .
v_call: TRBV5-6
d_call: TRBD1

cdr3_aa: CASSRGLAGSYEQYF
cdr3_nt: TGCGCCAGCAGCCGGGGACTAGCGGGATCCTACGAGCAGTACTTC
j_call: TRBJ2-7
clone_size: .
v_call: TRBV5-1
d_call: TRBD2

cdr3_aa: CASSQNNQPQHF
cdr3_nt: TGTGCCAGCAGCCAGAACAATCAGCCCCAGCATTTT
j_call: TRBJ1-5
clone_size: .
v_call: TRBV7-2
d_call: .

cdr3_aa: CSVGQGRAGELFF
cdr3_nt: TGCAGCGTTGGGCAGGGCCGGGCCGGGGAGCTGTTTTTT
j_call: TRBJ2-2
clone_size: once
v_call: TRBV29-1
d_call: .

cdr3_aa: CASSQKQAAGNTIYF
cdr3_nt: TGCGCCAGCAGCCAGAAACAGGCTGCAGGAAACACCATATATTTT
j_call: TRBJ1-3
clone_size: .
v_call: TRBV5-1
d_call: .